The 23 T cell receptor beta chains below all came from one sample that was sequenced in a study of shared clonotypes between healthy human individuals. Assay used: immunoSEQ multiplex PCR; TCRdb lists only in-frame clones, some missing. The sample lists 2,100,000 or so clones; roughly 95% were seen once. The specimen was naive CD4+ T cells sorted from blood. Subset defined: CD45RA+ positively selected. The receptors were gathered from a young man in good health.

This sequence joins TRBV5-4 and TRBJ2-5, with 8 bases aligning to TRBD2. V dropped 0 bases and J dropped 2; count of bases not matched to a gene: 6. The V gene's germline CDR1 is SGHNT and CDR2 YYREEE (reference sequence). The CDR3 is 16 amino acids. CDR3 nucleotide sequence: TGTGCCAGCAGCTTGGAAGGACTAGCTAGGCAAGAGACCCAGTACTTC. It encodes CASSLEGLARQETQYF. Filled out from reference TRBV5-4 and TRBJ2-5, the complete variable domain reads ETGVTQSPTHLIKTRGQQVTLRCSSQSGHNTVSWYQQALGQGPQFIFQYYREEENGRGNFPPRFSGLQFPNYSSELNVNALELDDSALYLCASSLEGLARQETQYFGPGTRLLVL.

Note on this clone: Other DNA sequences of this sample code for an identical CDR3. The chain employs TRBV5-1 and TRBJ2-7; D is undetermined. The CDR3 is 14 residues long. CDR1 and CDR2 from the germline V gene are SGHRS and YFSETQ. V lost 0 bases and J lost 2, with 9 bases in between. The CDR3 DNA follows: TGCGCCAGCAGCTTGGATTCTGGACCCTACGAGCAGTACTTC. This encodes CASSLDSGPYEQYF.

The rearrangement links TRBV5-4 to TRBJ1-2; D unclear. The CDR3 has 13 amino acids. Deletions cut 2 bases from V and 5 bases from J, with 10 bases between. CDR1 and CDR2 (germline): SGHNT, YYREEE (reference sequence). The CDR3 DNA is TGTGCCAGCAGCTTACTGACGGTTTATGGCTACACCTTC. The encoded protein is CASSLLTVYGYTF.

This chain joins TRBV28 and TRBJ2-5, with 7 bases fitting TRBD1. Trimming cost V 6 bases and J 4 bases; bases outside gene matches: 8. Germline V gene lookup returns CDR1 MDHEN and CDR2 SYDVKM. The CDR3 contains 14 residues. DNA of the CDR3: TGTGCCAGCAGCGCCGGGACAGCTAGAGAGACCCAGTACTTC. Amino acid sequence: CASSAGTARETQYF.

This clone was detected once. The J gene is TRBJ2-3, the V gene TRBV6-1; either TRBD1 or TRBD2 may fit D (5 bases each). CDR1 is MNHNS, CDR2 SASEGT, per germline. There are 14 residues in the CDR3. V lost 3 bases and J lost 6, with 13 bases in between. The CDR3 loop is CASSEGTLLDTQYF. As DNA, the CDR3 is TGTGCCAGCAGTGAGGGGACCCTTCTCGATACGCAGTATTTT.

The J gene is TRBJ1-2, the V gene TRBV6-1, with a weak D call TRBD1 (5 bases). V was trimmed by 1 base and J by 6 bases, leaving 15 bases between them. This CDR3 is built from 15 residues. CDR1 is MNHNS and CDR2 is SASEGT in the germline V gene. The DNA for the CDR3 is TGTGCCAGCAGTGAAGACCACAGGTTCGTCCATGGCTACACCTTC. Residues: CASSEDHRFVHGYTF.

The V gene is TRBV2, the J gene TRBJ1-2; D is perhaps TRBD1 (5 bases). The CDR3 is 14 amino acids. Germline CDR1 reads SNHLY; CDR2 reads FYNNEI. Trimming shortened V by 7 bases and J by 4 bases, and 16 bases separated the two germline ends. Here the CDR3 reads CASKAGLVFYGYTF. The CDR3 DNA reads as TGTGCCAGCAAGGCAGGGTTGGTTTTCTATGGCTACACCTTC.

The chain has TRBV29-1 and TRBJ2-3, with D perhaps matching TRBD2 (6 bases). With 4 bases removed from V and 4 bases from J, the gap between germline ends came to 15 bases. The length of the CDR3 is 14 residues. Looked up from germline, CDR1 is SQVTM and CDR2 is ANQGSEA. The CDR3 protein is CSVGTQRGADTQYF. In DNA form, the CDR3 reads TGCAGCGTTGGCACCCAGCGCGGGGCAGATACGCAGTATTTT.

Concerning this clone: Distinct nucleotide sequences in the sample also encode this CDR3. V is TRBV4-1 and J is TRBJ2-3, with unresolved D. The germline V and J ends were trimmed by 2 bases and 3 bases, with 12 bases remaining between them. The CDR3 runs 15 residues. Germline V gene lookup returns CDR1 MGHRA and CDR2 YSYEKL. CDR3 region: CASSQIGLSTDTQYF. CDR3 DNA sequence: TGCGCCAGCAGCCAAATTGGCCTCTCAACAGATACGCAGTATTTT.

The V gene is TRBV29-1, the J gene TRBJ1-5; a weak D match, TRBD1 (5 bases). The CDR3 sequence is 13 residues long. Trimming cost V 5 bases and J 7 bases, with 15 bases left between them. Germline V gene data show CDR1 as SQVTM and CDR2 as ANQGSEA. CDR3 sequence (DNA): TGCAGCGTTAAAGTGGGGGTAGGACAGCCCCAGCATTTT. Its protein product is CSVKVGVGQPQHF. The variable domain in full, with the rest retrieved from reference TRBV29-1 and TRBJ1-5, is SAVISQKPSRDICQRGTSLTIQCQVDSQVTMMFWYRQQPGQSLTLIATANQGSEATYESGFVIDKFPISRPNLTFSTLTVSNMSPEDSSIYLCSVKVGVGQPQHFGDGTRLSIL.

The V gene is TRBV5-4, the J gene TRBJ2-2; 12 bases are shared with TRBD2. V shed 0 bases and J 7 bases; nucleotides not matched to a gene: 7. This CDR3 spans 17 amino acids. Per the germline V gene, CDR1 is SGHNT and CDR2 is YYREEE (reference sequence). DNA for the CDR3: TGTGCCAGCAGCTTGGGTTCACTAGCGGGAGGTCACGGGGAGCTGTTTTTT. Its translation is CASSLGSLAGGHGELFF.

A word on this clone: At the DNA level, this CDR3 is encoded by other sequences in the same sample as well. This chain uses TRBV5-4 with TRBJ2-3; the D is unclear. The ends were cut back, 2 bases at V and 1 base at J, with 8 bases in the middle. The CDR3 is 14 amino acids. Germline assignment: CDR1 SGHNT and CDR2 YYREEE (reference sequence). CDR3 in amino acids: CASSLGLGTDTQYF. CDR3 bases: TGTGCCAGCAGCTTAGGCTTGGGCACAGATACGCAGTATTTT.

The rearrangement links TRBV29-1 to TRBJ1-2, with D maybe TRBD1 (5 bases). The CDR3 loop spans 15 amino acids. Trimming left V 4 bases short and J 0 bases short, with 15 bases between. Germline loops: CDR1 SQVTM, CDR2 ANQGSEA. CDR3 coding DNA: TGCAGCGTTGCTACCGGGTTGGGGGCTAACTATGGCTACACCTTC. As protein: CSVATGLGANYGYTF.

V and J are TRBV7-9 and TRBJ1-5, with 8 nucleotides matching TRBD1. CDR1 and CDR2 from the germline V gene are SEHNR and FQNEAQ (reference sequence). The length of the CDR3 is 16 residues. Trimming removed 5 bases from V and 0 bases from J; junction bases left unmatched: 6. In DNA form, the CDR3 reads TGTGCCAGCAGCCCGGGGACAGGTTATAGCAATCAGCCCCAGCATTTT. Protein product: CASSPGTGYSNQPQHF.

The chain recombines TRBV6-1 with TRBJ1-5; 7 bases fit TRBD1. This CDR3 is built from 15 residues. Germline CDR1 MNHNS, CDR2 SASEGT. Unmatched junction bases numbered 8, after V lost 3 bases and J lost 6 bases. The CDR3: CASSDPTGMGQPQHF. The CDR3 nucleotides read TGTGCCAGCAGTGACCCGACAGGGATGGGTCAGCCCCAGCATTTT.

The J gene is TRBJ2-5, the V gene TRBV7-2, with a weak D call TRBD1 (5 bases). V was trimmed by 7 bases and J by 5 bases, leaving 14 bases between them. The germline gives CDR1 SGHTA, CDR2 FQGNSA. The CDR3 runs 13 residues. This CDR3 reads CASTFLGVETQYF. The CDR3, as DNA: TGTGCCAGCACCTTTCTAGGGGTGGAGACCCAGTACTTC.

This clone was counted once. CDR3 amino acids: CASRDRGGRGEQYF. DNA for the CDR3: TGTGCCAGTAGGGACAGGGGAGGACGTGGCGAGCAGTACTTC. This chain uses TRBV19 with TRBJ2-7; 9 bases align to TRBD1. This CDR3 is 14 amino acids long. The germline CDR1 and CDR2 sequences are LNHDA and SQIVND (reference sequence). With V trimmed by 6 bases and J by 6 bases, 9 bases remained unmatched.

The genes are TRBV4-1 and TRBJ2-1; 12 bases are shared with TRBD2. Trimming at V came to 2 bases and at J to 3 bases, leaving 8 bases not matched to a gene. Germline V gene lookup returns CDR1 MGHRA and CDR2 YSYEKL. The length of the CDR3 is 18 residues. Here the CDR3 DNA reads TGCGCCAGCAGCCAAACTTCTAGCGGGGGGGCGAACTACAATGAGCAGTTCTTC. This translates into CASSQTSSGGANYNEQFF.

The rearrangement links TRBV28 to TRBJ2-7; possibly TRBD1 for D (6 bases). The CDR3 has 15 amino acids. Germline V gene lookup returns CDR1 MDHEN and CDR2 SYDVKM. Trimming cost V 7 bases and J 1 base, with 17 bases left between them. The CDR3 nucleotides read TGTGCCAGCACCATATCCAGGGGTCTATCCTACGAGCAGTACTTC. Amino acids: CASTISRGLSYEQYF.

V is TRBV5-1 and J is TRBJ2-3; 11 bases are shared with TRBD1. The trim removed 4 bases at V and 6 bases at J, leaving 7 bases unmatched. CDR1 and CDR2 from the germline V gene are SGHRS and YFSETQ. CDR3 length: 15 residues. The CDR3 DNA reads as TGCGCCAGCAGCCACGGGACAGGGGGTGCCGATACGCAGTATTTT. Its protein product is CASSHGTGGADTQYF.

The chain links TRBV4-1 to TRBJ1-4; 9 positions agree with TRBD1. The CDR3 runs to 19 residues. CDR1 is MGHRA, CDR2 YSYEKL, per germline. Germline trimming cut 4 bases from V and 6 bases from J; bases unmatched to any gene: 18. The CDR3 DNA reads TGCGCCAGCAGCCTCCAACTCCCCTCTCCGGGGACAGGGCATGAAAAACTGTTTTTT. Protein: CASSLQLPSPGTGHEKLFF.

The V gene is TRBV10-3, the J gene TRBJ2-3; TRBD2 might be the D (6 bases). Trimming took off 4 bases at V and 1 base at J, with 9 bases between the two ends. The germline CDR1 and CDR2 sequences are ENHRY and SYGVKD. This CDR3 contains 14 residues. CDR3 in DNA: TGTGCCATCAGTGCAACGGGAGGCACAGATACGCAGTATTTT. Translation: CAISATGGTDTQYF.

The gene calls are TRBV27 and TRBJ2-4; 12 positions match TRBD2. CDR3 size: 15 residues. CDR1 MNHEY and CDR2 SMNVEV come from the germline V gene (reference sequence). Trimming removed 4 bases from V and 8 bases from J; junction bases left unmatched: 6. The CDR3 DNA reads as TGTGCCAGCAGTTCTCGGACTAGCGGGATTGACATTCAGTACTTC. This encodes CASSSRTSGIDIQYF.